Following are 29 T cell receptor beta chains from one sample sequenced in a study of CD8 T cells in ankylosing spondylitis. A single record per CDR3 protein comes from TCRdb applying MiXCR to the 5' RACE reads. Of 200,000 to 300,000 distinct CDR3 sequences listed, roughly a quarter were seen once; the top ten hold approximately 0.61%. Material for sequencing was blood, either unsorted or a sorted T cell fraction (not recorded which). These receptor sequences come from a male donor with ankylosing spondylitis or in good health (not recorded which).

The chain employs TRBV12-3 or TRBV12-4 and TRBJ1-2; D unresolved. CDR3 length equals 13 residues. Trimming removed 2 bases from V and 8 bases from J, with 12 bases in between. CDR3 residues: CASSLSQRWGYTF. CDR3 DNA: TGTGCCAGCAGTTTATCGCAGAGATGGGGCTACACCTTC.

CDR3 region: CASSARLASGDSTDTQYF. The CDR3 DNA sequence: TGTGCCAGCAGCGCTCGGCTTGCTAGCGGGGATAGCACAGATACGCAGTATTTT. The J gene is TRBJ2-3, the V gene TRBV9; TRBD2 aligns across 9 bases. J gave up 0 bases and V 3 bases, and 11 bases lay outside the gene matches. This CDR3 is 18 amino acids long. Germline V lookup: CDR1 SGDLS, CDR2 YYNGEE.

V usage is TRBV19 and J usage is TRBJ1-5; D perhaps matches TRBD1 (5 bases). V was shortened by 4 bases and J by 2 bases, with 9 bases between the two germline ends. The CDR3 loop spans 14 amino acids. Germline lookup yields CDR1 LNHDA and CDR2 SQIVND (reference sequence). This CDR3 reads CASSRDGGNQPQHF. The CDR3 coding sequence is TGTGCCAGTAGTAGGGACGGAGGCAATCAGCCCCAGCATTTT. Full variable domain (remainder filled in from reference TRBV19 and TRBJ1-5): DGGITQSPKYLFRKEGQNVTLSCEQNLNHDAMYWYRQDPGQGLRLIYYSQIVNDFQKGDIAEGYSVSREKKESFPLTVTSAQKNPTAFYLCASSRDGGNQPQHFGDGTRLSIL.

Many counts were recorded for this clonotype. V and J are TRBV20-1 and TRBJ2-5, with 11 nucleotides matching TRBD2. V shed 5 bases and J 12 bases; nucleotides not matched to a gene: 14. The V gene's germline CDR1 is DFQATT and CDR2 SNEGSKA (reference sequence). This CDR3 spans 14 amino acids. Here the CDR3 DNA reads TGCAGTGCTTCTCCCGGGACTAGCGGAGGACCGGAGTACTTC. Protein product: CSASPGTSGGPEYF.

This clonotype has only a few counts. J is TRBJ1-3 and V is TRBV2; 7 bases are a match to TRBD1. The V gene's germline CDR1 is SNHLY and CDR2 FYNNEI. This CDR3 has 12 amino acids. In nucleotides, the CDR3 is TGTGCGACAGGGTCGAGGGGAAACACCATATATTTT. The encoded protein is CATGSRGNTIYF. Using reference TRBV2 and TRBJ1-3 for the parts outside the CDR3, the full variable domain is EPEVTQTPSHQVTQMGQEVILRCVPISNHLYFYWYRQILGQKVEFLVSFYNNEISEKSEIFDDQFSVERPDGSNFTLKIRSTKLEDSAMYFCATGSRGNTIYFGEGSWLTVV.

This clonotype was observed a few times. The genes are TRBV29-1 and TRBJ1-4, with 9 bases fitting TRBD1. CDR1 and CDR2 (germline): SQVTM, ANQGSEA. The CDR3 sequence is 13 residues long. After removal of 7 bases from V and 5 bases from J, the junction contained 5 bases not matched to a gene. The CDR3 bases are TGCAGCGCCAGGACAGGGGAAAATGAAAAACTGTTTTTT. Residues: CSARTGENEKLFF.

This clonotype was observed many times. V usage is TRBV20-1 and J usage is TRBJ1-5; no definite D call. This CDR3 spans 14 amino acids. CDR1 DFQATT and CDR2 SNEGSKA come from the germline V gene (reference sequence). V lost 0 bases and J lost 0, with 6 bases in between. The CDR3 is CSARDRDSNQPQHF. The CDR3 DNA reads TGCAGTGCTAGAGATAGGGATAGCAATCAGCCCCAGCATTTT.

This clonotype was seen many times. The rearrangement uses TRBV27 and TRBJ2-3; D possibly corresponds to TRBD1 (6 bases). V was shortened by 7 bases and J by 3 bases, with 17 bases between the two germline ends. This CDR3 spans 15 amino acids. The germline gives CDR1 MNHEY, CDR2 SMNVEV (reference sequence). The CDR3 DNA is TGTGCCAGCACTAATCAGGGGTTAGGGACAGATACGCAGTATTTT. Translation gives CASTNQGLGTDTQYF.

The V and J genes are TRBV6-1 and TRBJ2-7, with D uncertain. The germline V and J ends were trimmed by 7 bases and 4 bases, with 17 bases remaining between them. Germline V gene lookup returns CDR1 MNHNS and CDR2 SASEGT. The CDR3 is made up of 14 amino acids. This CDR3 is CASTPNTYTYEQYF. Here the CDR3 DNA reads TGTGCCAGCACCCCGAATACCTACACGTACGAGCAGTACTTC.

The sample holds many counts of this clonotype. The V and J genes are TRBV12-3 or TRBV12-4 and TRBJ2-1; the D gene is possibly TRBD2 (5 bases). The CDR3 is made up of 13 amino acids. V was clipped by 3 bases and J by 9 bases, with 12 bases between them. CDR3: CASSLRTEGEQFF. DNA of the CDR3: TGTGCCAGCAGTTTGAGGACCGAGGGTGAGCAGTTCTTC.

This clonotype has a handful of counts. The chain uses TRBV20-1 and TRBJ2-7; TRBD1 matches 7 bases. Germline CDR1 and CDR2: DFQATT and SNEGSKA (reference sequence). The junction had 10 bases not matched to a gene; V was cut back by 6 bases and J by 2 bases. There are 14 residues in the CDR3. CDR3 protein: CSAPTGTATYEQYF. CDR3 bases: TGCAGTGCCCCAACCGGGACAGCAACCTACGAGCAGTACTTC.

The sample holds one count of this clonotype. The junction and the germline gene differ at one end; a read error may be behind it. V gene TRBV20-1 combines with J gene TRBJ2-2; TRBD2 aligns across 7 bases. Germline values: CDR1 DFQATT, CDR2 SNEGSKA (reference sequence). This CDR3 has 17 amino acids. CDR3 nucleotide sequence: TGCAGTGCTAGAGATGAGGTCGGGGGGTGGAACACCGCGGAGCTGTTTTTT. It translates to CSARDEVGGWNTAELFF.

In regard to this clonotype: This may stem from a read error, because a much larger clone lies one nucleotide away. This rearrangement joins TRBV7-2 to TRBJ2-5, with 7 bases identical to TRBD1. V was clipped by 8 bases and J by 5 bases; unmatched bases: 8. Per the germline V gene, CDR1 is SGHTA and CDR2 is FQGNSA. The CDR3 consists of 13 residues. CDR3 loop: CASGPTRGETQYF. Here the CDR3 DNA reads TGTGCCAGCGGCCCCACCAGGGGGGAGACCCAGTACTTC.

This clonotype occurred many times. CDR3 residues: CASIPTRWAIETQYF. CDR3 bases: TGTGCCAGCATTCCCACGCGCTGGGCGATTGAGACCCAGTACTTC. The chain is built from TRBV7-8 and TRBJ2-5, with no clear D. The CDR3 sequence is 15 residues long. Deletions cut 7 bases from V and 5 bases from J, with 20 bases between. The germline gives CDR1 SGHVS, CDR2 FQNEAQ.

There are a few counts of this clonotype. The CDR3 nucleotides are TGCGCCAGCAGCTTGGAGCTAGCGGGGAACACAGATACGCAGTATTTT. As protein: CASSLELAGNTDTQYF. This chain joins TRBV5-1 and TRBJ2-3, with 9 bases fitting TRBD2. This CDR3 has 16 residues. V shed 0 bases and J 2 bases; nucleotides not matched to a gene: 4. Germline CDR1 SGHRS, CDR2 YFSETQ.

This clonotype was found many times. This CDR3 is CSVHRGFGETQYF. CDR3 sequence (DNA): TGCAGCGTTCACAGGGGGTTCGGGGAGACCCAGTACTTC. V usage is TRBV29-1 and J usage is TRBJ2-5, with 8 positions matching TRBD1. Germline V gene data show CDR1 as SQVTM and CDR2 as ANQGSEA. CDR3 length equals 13 residues. With V trimmed by 5 bases and J by 5 bases, 7 bases remained unmatched. Full variable domain (rest looked up from reference TRBV29-1 and TRBJ2-5): SAVISQKPSRDICQRGTSLTIQCQVDSQVTMMFWYRQQPGQSLTLIATANQGSEATYESGFVIDKFPISRPNLTFSTLTVSNMSPEDSSIYLCSVHRGFGETQYFGPGTRLLVL.

This clonotype came up many times. The chain is built from TRBV5-6 and TRBJ2-7; D remains ambiguous. The germline CDR1 and CDR2 sequences are SGHDT and YYEEEE. Deletions cut 0 bases from V and 4 bases from J, with 11 bases between. This CDR3 comprises 14 residues. CDR3 in amino acids: CASSLGVTVYEQYF. In DNA, the CDR3 is TGTGCCAGCAGCTTGGGGGTGACGGTATACGAGCAGTACTTC.

The chain uses TRBV18 and TRBJ2-3; no reliable D call. Trimming stripped 4 bases from V and 1 base from J, with 6 bases between. Germline CDR1 and CDR2: KGHSH and LQKENI. The CDR3 is 13 amino acids. CDR3 loop: CASSQQGTDTQYF. The CDR3 DNA reads TGTGCCAGCTCACAGCAGGGCACAGATACGCAGTATTTT.

This clonotype was counted many times. The chain links TRBV5-1 to TRBJ2-5; the match to TRBD2 covers 8 bases. The germline V gene encodes CDR1 SGHRS and CDR2 YFSETQ. The V and J ends lost 4 bases and 1 base, in that order; junction bases with no gene match: 6. CDR3 length equals 15 residues. For the CDR3, the DNA is TGCGCCAGCAGCCTACCGCGGGGGGTCCAAGAGACCCAGTACTTC. It is translated as CASSLPRGVQETQYF.

This clonotype came up many times. This chain uses TRBV5-1 with TRBJ2-7; the D gene could be TRBD1 or TRBD2 (5 bases each). CDR3 length: 14 residues. CDR1 is SGHRS and CDR2 is YFSETQ in the germline V gene. V lost 4 bases and J lost 0, with 11 bases in between. The CDR3 nucleotides read TGCGCCAGCAGCATCGGGACGGCCTCCTACGAGCAGTACTTC. Protein: CASSIGTASYEQYF.

V usage is TRBV29-1 and J usage is TRBJ1-2, with D perhaps matching TRBD1 (5 bases). Germline V gives CDR1 SQVTM, CDR2 ANQGSEA. Deletions cut 3 bases from V and 5 bases from J, with 10 bases between. The CDR3 has 12 amino acids. The chain's CDR3 is CSVDTGSYGYTF. The CDR3 nucleotides are TGCAGCGTTGATACAGGATCTTATGGCTACACCTTC. The full variable domain, its missing parts supplied by reference TRBV29-1 and TRBJ1-2, is SAVISQKPSRDICQRGTSLTIQCQVDSQVTMMFWYRQQPGQSLTLIATANQGSEATYESGFVIDKFPISRPNLTFSTLTVSNMSPEDSSIYLCSVDTGSYGYTFGSGTRLTVV.

The gene calls are TRBV28 and TRBJ2-1, with 8 bases aligning to TRBD2. J gave up 5 bases and V 6 bases, and 6 bases lay outside the gene matches. Germline V gene sequence: CDR1 MDHEN, CDR2 SYDVKM. The CDR3 spans 14 residues. Here the CDR3 reads CASSQTGGHNEQFF. Here the CDR3 DNA reads TGTGCCAGCAGCCAAACGGGGGGGCACAATGAGCAGTTCTTC.

The sample holds one count of this clonotype. This rearrangement joins TRBV27 to TRBJ2-5, with 8 bases lining up with TRBD2. V lost 8 bases to trimming and J lost 2 bases; unmatched junction nucleotides: 7. Germline V CDR1 and CDR2: MNHEY, SMNVEV (reference sequence). This CDR3 has 14 residues. DNA for the CDR3: TGTGCCAGCCGCCGGGAGGGGAGACAAGAGACCCAGTACTTC. As protein: CASRREGRQETQYF.

The V and J genes are TRBV2 and TRBJ2-5, with D unresolved. Germline V gives CDR1 SNHLY, CDR2 FYNNEI. This CDR3 comprises 14 residues. V was shortened by 2 bases and J by 0 bases, with 7 bases between the two germline ends. CDR3 sequence: CASSEFADQETQYF. The CDR3 DNA follows: TGTGCCAGCAGTGAATTTGCAGACCAAGAGACCCAGTACTTC.

This clonotype was seen many times. The J gene is TRBJ1-1, the V gene TRBV20-1, with TRBD1 matching over 10 bases. This CDR3 is built from 16 residues. J gave up 3 bases and V 5 bases, and 12 bases lay outside the gene matches. Germline loops: CDR1 DFQATT, CDR2 SNEGSKA (reference sequence). CDR3 sequence reads: CSAQRQGAGLYTEAFF. The CDR3 bases are TGCAGTGCTCAGCGACAGGGGGCAGGTTTGTACACTGAAGCTTTCTTT.

The rearrangement links TRBV20-1 to TRBJ2-5; TRBD2 might be the D (7 bases). Germline V gives CDR1 DFQATT, CDR2 SNEGSKA (reference sequence). Trimming left V 6 bases short and J 1 base short, with 12 bases between. The CDR3 is made up of 13 amino acids. CDR3 sequence: CSAGGRIQETQYF. CDR3 nucleotides: TGCAGTGCCGGGGGGCGGATCCAAGAGACCCAGTACTTC.

This clonotype has only a few counts. This chain uses TRBV12-3 or TRBV12-4 with TRBJ2-7; no clear D gene. This CDR3 comprises 14 residues. Trimming cost V 3 bases and J 0 bases, with 9 bases left between them. The CDR3 loop reads CASSFAWGSYEQYF. The DNA of the CDR3 is TGTGCCAGCAGTTTTGCCTGGGGCTCCTACGAGCAGTACTTC.

This clonotype was counted between two and nine times. This rearrangement joins TRBV6-4 to TRBJ2-3, with D perhaps matching TRBD2 (5 bases). The ends were cut back, 3 bases at V and 5 bases at J, with 15 bases in the middle. Germline-derived CDR1 and CDR2 are MRHNA and SNTAGT. The CDR3 length is 15 residues. In nucleotides, the CDR3 is TGTGCCAGCAGTGAATCCCCGGACTTTGGAGATACGCAGTATTTT. This encodes CASSESPDFGDTQYF.

This clonotype was observed many times. This chain connects TRBV29-1 to TRBJ2-2; D is unresolved. The V and J ends lost 4 bases and 0 bases respectively, with 9 bases between them. CDR1 SQVTM and CDR2 ANQGSEA come from the germline V gene. The CDR3 sequence is 14 residues long. CDR3 sequence (DNA): TGCAGCGTTGTCTGGGTTACGAACACCGGGGAGCTGTTTTTT. Its protein product is CSVVWVTNTGELFF.